What follows is one T cell receptor beta chain and its context. Other DNA sequences in the same sample also yield this CDR3. The source of the sample is a study of shared clonotypes between healthy human individuals. J lost 2 bases, V lost 3 bases, and 4 bases had no gene match. This CDR3 comprises 14 residues. Looked up from germline, CDR1 is SEHNR and CDR2 is FQNEAQ (reference sequence). The assay was immunoSEQ multiplex PCR, and TCRdb's table has in-frame clones only and misses some. The profile covers 2 million or so clones, with less than 95% appearing a single time and 0.9% to 1.3% taken by the ten largest. Naive CD8 cells comprised CD45RO-negative, CCR7-positively selected cells, excluding terminally differentiated effector memory CD45RA+ cells.

The sequenced material came from naive CD8+ T cells sorted from blood. This receptor was identified in a man younger than 30 in good health. The chain has TRBV7-9 and TRBJ2-7, with 7 bases aligning to TRBD1. The CDR3 loop is CASSLPGGPYEQYF. CDR3 in DNA: TGTGCCAGCAGCTTGCCAGGGGGACCCTACGAGCAGTACTTC.